This T cell receptor beta chain was retrieved from a study of post-analysis software for immune sequencing data. On the study more broadly: Progressive-relapsing, secondary progressive and relapsing-remitting multiple sclerosis were among the disease courses included.

As to this clonotype: The antigen remains undetermined.

This CDR3 comprises 13 residues. CDR1 is DFQATT and CDR2 is SNEGSKA in the germline V gene (reference sequence). The V segment lost 3 bases and the J segment 8 bases; nucleotides outside the gene matches: 7. Unique-molecular-identifier-tagged TCR beta cDNA libraries were used. TCRdb reanalysed the PCR reads using MiXCR and keeps one entry per CDR3 protein. The sample carries some 690,000 distinct CDR3 sequences, just under 30% recorded once. Study conclusions and caveats: F measure showed strong co-clustering of same-batch samples. Controls showed lower frequencies than patients for a few TRBV segments, and TRBV5-6, TRBV5-1 and TRBV20-1 were among these. Controls had significantly higher normalized Chao1 diversity than multiple sclerosis patients.

This TCR was recovered from a girl aged 5-17 years with multiple sclerosis. V and J are TRBV20-1 and TRBJ2-4; 7 bases fit TRBD2. Sequenced sample: blood. The DNA for the CDR3 is TGCAGTGCTAGTGGGGGGGAAAGAGACATTCAGTACTTC. Translating gives CSASGGERDIQYF.